This T cell receptor beta chain was identified in a study of tumour-infiltrating T cells in Burkitt lymphoma (dated by TCRdb to the early 2020s). Turning to the overall study: All epidemiological subtypes of Burkitt lymphoma were represented among the approximately 88 patients who made up the cohort. Clinical outcome was correlated with TCR repertoire data, and overall and progression-free survival were found to be predicted by productive clonality independently of established prognosticators, including age at diagnosis. On the study overall, not on this receptor specifically: Several public clonotypes were found to be shared across numerous Burkitt lymphoma patients, which suggests a shared tumour neoantigen selection that is absent from diffuse large B-cell lymphoma.

Concerning this clone itself: Its antigen target is currently unknown. Base qualities were left out, and no much larger clone turns up one base away.

The library was prepared using the immunoSEQ multiplex PCR assay. In its TCRdb copy, this immuneACCESS table keeps in-frame sequences only and misses some clones. Where compared with another copy, unresolved V genes explain less than half of these, and the others have no known cause. Across this sample there are 5,000 to 7,500 clones, with around 85% seen only once. The leading ten clones occupy 8% to 13% of the sample. Source material: tumor tissue. This receptor was taken from a human donor with Burkitt lymphoma.

The CDR3 protein sequence reads: CASSLLGQSYEQYF. Read as DNA, the sequence is TGCGCCAGCAGCTTGCTGGGACAGTCCTACGAGCAGTACTTC. The chain is encoded by TRBV5-1 joined to TRBJ2-7, with 7 bases matching TRBD1. The CDR3 contains 14 residues, cysteine and phenylalanine counted. The entry retains the CDR3 DNA only, 42 bases that are in frame from base 1. From V the trimming removes 1 base and from J it removes 1 base, while the gene matches leave 2 bases of the junction unaccounted for. The germline V gene specifies SGHRS as CDR1 and YFSETQ as CDR2. The CDR3, completed at both ends by the reference TRBV5-1 and TRBJ2-7 genes, gives the full variable domain KAGVTQTPRYLIKTRGQQVTLSCSPISGHRSVSWYQQTPGQGLQFLFEYFSETQRNKGNFPGRFSGRQFSNSRSEMNVSTLELGDSALYLCASSLLGQSYEQYFGPGTRLTVT.